Ten or more counts support the clone carrying this TCR beta chain. The antigen is not known. The data originate from a study of early T cells in non-severe SARS-CoV-2 infection. Study-level findings and limits: Private and CD4 specificities were missed by VDJdb matching, which favored anti-spike CD8 responses.

In TCRdb, the 5' RACE reads were re-called with MiXCR into one record per CDR3 protein. The sample carries tens of thousands of distinct CDR3 sequences, 8% to 13% recorded once. J lost 1 base, V lost 5 bases, and 15 bases had no gene match. CDR3 length equals 18 residues. Germline loops: CDR1 SGHTA, CDR2 FQGTGA. Sequenced: whole blood. The clonotype was recovered from an adult who was a healthcare worker with PCR-confirmed SARS-CoV-2 infection or an uninfected control (not recorded which). The chain joins TRBV7-3 to TRBJ2-3; 7 nucleotides line up with TRBD2. CDR3 region: CASSPRGQAGRRTDTQYF. Written as DNA, the CDR3 is TGTGCCAGCAGCCCCAGAGGGCAAGCGGGGAGACGCACAGATACGCAGTATTTT.